Sequencing of this T cell receptor beta chain was carried out in a study of T cells in Graves' hyperthyroidism and ophthalmopathy. Fresh peripheral blood, approximately 9.7 ml, was the source of the PBMCs. Broader study findings: Median prediction lead before ophthalmopathy onset was 5 to 7 months with the model. The authors' 13 V-J model separated ophthalmopathy from stable hyperthyroidism.

This CDR3 comprises 16 residues. Germline CDR1 and CDR2: LNHNV and YYDKDF (reference sequence). Trimming removed 0 bases from V and 1 base from J; junction bases left unmatched: 4. It was RNA transcripts that yielded the amplified TCR beta CDR3 regions. The study used the HTBI primer set for a first-round RT-PCR of the TCR CDR3. TCRdb re-called the multiplex PCR reads through MiXCR, storing one row per CDR3 protein. This table has nearly 750,000 distinct CDR3 sequences, roughly 32% appearing once. This clonotype was picked up many times. Antigen specificity is unknown. The specimen was blood. The rearrangement links TRBV15 to TRBJ1-1; 8 bases agree with TRBD1. This TCR derives from a woman in her thirties or forties with Graves' hyperthyroidism. The CDR3 bases are TGTGCCACCAGCAGAGATGTGGGGACAGGGAACACTGAAGCTTTCTTT. As protein: CATSRDVGTGNTEAFF.